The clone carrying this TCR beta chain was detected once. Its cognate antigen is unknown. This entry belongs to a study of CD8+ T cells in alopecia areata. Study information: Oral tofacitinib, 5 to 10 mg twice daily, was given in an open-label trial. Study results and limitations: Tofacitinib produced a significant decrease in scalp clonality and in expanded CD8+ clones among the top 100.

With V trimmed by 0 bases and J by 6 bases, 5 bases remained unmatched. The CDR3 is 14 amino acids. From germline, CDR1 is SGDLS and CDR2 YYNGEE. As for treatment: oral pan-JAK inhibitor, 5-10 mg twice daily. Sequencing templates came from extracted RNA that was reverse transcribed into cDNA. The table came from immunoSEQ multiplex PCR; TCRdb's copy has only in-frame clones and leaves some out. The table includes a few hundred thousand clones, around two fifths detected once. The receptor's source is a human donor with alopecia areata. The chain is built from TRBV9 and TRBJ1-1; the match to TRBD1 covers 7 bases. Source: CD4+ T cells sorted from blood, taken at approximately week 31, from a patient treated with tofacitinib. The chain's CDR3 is CASSVDRGRSEAFF. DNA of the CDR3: TGTGCCAGCAGCGTAGACAGGGGTCGTTCTGAAGCTTTCTTT.